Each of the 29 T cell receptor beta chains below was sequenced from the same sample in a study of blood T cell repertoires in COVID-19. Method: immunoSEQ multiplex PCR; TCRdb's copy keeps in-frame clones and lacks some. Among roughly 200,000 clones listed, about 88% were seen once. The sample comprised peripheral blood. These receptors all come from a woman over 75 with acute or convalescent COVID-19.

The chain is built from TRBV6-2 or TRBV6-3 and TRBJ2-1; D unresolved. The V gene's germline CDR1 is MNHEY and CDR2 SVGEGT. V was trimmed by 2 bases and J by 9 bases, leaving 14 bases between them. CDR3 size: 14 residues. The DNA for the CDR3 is TGTGCCAGCAGTTACCAGATCACCACAAGTGAGCAGTTCTTC. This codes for CASSYQITTSEQFF.

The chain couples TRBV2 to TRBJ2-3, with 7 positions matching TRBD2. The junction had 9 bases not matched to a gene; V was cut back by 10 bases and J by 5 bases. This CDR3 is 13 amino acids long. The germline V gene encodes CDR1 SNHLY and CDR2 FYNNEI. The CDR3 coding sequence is TGTGCCACCTATCGGGGGGTCGGAGATACGCAGTATTTT. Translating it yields CATYRGVGDTQYF. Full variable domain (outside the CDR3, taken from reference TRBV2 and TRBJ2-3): EPEVTQTPSHQVTQMGQEVILRCVPISNHLYFYWYRQILGQKVEFLVSFYNNEISEKSEIFDDQFSVERPDGSNFTLKIRSTKLEDSAMYFCATYRGVGDTQYFGPGTRLTVL.

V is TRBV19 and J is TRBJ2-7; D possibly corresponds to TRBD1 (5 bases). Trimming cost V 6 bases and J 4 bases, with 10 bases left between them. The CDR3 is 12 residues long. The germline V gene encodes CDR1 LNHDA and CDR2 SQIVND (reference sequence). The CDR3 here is CASRGLGYEQYF. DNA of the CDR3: TGTGCCAGTAGGGGGCTGGGGTACGAGCAGTACTTC.

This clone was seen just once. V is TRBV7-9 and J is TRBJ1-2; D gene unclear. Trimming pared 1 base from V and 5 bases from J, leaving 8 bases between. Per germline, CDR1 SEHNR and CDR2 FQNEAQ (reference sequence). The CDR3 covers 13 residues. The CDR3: CASSLEQVYGYTF. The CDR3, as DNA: TGTGCCAGCAGCTTAGAACAAGTATATGGCTACACCTTC.

CDR3 coding DNA: TGTGCCTGGAGTGAGAATTCAGACCCCCCCCGGGCCTACGAGCAGTACTTC. Its protein product is CAWSENSDPPRAYEQYF. V and J are TRBV30 and TRBJ2-7; D is ambiguous. The CDR3 length is 17 residues. Deletions cut 1 base from V and 2 bases from J, with 21 bases between. Looked up from germline, CDR1 is GTSNPN and CDR2 is SVGIG (reference sequence).

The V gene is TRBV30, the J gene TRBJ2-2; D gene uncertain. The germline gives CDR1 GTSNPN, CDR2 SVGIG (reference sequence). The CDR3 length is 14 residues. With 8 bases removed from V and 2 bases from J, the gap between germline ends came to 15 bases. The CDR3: CAGRTGGNTGELFF. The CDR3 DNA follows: TGTGCCGGCCGAACCGGCGGAAACACCGGGGAGCTGTTTTTT.

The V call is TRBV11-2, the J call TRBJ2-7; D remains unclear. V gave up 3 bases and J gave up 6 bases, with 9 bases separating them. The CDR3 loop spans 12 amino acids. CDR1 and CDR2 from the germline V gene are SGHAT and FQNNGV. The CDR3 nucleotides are TGTGCCAGCAGCTTGGCCCGCGGCGAGCAGTACTTC. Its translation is CASSLARGEQYF.

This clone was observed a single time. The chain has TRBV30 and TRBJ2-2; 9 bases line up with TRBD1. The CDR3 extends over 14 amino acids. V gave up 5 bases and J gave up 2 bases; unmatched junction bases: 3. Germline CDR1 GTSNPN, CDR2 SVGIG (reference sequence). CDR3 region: CAWGTGYNTGELFF. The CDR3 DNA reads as TGTGCCTGGGGGACAGGGTACAACACCGGGGAGCTGTTTTTT.

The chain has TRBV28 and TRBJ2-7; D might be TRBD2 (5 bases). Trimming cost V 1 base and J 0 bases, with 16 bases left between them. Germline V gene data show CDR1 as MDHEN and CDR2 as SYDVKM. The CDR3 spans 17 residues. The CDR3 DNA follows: TGTGCCAGCAGTTTATCTTGGGGAGCCGTAGGCTCCTACGAGCAGTACTTC. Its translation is CASSLSWGAVGSYEQYF.

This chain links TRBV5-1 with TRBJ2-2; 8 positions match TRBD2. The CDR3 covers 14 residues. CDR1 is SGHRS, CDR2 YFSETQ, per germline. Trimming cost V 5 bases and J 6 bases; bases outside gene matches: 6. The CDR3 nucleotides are TGCGCCAGCAGTCCGGGAGGGGCGGCCGGGGAGCTGTTTTTT. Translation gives CASSPGGAAGELFF.

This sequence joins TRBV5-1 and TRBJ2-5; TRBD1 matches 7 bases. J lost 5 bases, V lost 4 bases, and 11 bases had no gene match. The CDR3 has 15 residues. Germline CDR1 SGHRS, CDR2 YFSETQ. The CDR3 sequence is CASSQGDSHTETQYF. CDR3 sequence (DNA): TGCGCCAGCAGCCAGGGGGACAGTCATACGGAGACCCAGTACTTC.

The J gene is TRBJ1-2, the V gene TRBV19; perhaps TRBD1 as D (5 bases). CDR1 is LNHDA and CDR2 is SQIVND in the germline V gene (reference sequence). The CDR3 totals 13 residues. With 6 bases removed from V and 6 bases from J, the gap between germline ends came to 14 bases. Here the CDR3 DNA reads TGTGCCAGTAGGATCCAGGGTAGCCATGGCTACACCTTC. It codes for CASRIQGSHGYTF.

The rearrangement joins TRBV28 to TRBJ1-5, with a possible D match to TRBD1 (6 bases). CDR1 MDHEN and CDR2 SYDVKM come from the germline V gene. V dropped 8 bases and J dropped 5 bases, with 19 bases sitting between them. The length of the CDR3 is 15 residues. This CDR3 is CASYQRRGFDQPQHF. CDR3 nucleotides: TGTGCCAGCTATCAACGTAGGGGGTTTGATCAGCCCCAGCATTTT.

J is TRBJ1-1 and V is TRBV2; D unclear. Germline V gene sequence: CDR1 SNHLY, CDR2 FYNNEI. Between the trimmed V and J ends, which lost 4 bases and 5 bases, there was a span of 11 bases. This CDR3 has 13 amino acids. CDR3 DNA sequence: TGTGCCAGCAGTGTGACGGGGTGGACTGAAGCTTTCTTT. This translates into CASSVTGWTEAFF.

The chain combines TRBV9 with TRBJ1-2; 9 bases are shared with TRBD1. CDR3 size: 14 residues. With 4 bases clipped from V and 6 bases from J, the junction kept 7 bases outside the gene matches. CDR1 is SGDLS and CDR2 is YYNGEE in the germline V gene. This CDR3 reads CASSTTGTGNGYTF. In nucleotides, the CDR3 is TGTGCCAGCAGCACTACCGGGACAGGGAATGGCTACACCTTC.

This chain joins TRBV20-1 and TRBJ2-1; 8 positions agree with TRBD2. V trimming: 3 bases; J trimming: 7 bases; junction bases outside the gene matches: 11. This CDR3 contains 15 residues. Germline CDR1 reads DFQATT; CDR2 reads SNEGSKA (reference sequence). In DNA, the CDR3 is TGCAGTGCTAGTACCGGGACTAGAGTGTATAATGAGCAGTTCTTC. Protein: CSASTGTRVYNEQFF.

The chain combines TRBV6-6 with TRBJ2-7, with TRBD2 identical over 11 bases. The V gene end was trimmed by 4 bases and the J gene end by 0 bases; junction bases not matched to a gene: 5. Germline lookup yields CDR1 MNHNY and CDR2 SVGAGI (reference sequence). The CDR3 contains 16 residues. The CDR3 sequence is CASSSPGTSGSYEQYF. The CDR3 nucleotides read TGTGCCAGCAGTTCCCCCGGGACTAGCGGCTCCTACGAGCAGTACTTC.

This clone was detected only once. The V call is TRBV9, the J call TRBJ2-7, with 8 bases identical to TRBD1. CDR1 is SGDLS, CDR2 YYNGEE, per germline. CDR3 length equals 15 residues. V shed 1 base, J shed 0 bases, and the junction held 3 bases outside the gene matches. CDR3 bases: TGTGCCAGCAGCGTAAGGACAGGGAGCTCCTACGAGCAGTACTTC. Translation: CASSVRTGSSYEQYF.

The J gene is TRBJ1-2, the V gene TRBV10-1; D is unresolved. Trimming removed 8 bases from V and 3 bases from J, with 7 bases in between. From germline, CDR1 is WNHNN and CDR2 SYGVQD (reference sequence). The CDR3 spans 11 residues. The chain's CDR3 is CASPRYYGYTF. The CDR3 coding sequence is TGCGCCAGCCCGCGGTACTATGGCTACACCTTC.

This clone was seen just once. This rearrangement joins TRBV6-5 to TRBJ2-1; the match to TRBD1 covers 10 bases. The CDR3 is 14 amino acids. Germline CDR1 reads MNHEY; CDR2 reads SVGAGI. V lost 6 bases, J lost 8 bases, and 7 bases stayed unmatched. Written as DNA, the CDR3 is TGTGCCAGCAGGCTCGGGACAGGGGTGCATGAGCAGTTCTTC. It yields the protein CASRLGTGVHEQFF.

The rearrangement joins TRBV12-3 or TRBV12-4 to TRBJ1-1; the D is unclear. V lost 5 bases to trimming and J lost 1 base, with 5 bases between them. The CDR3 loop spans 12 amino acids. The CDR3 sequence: CASSNWNTEAFF. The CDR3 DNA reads TGTGCCAGCAGTAACTGGAACACTGAAGCTTTCTTT.

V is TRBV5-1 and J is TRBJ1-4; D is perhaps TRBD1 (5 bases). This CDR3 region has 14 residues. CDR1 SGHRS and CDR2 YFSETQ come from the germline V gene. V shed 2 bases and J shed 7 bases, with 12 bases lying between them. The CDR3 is CASSFSGDLEKLFF. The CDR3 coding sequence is TGCGCCAGCAGCTTCTCGGGGGACCTTGAAAAACTGTTTTTT.

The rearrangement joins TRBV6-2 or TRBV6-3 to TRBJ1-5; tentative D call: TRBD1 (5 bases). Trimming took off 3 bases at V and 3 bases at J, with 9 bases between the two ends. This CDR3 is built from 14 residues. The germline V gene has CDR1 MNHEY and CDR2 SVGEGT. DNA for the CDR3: TGTGCCAGCAGTTATCGACAGTTCAATCAGCCCCAGCATTTT. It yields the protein CASSYRQFNQPQHF.

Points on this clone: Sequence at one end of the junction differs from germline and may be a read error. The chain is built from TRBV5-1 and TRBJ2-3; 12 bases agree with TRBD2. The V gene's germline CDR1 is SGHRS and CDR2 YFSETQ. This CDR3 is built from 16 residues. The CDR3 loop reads CASSLVLAGGGDTQYF. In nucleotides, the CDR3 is TGCGCCAGCAGTTTGGTACTAGCGGGAGGAGGAGATACGCAGTATTTT. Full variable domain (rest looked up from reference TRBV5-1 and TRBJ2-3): KAGVTQTPRYLIKTRGQQVTLSCSPISGHRSVSWYQQTPGQGLQFLFEYFSETQRNKGNFPGRFSGRQFSNSRSEMNVSTLELGDSALYLCASSLVLAGGGDTQYFGPGTRLTVL.

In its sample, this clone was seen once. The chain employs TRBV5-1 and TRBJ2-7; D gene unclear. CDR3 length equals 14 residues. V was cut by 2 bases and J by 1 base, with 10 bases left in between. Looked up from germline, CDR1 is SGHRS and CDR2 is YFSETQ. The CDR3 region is CASSFDHYSYEQYF. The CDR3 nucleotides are TGCGCCAGCAGCTTCGACCACTATTCCTACGAGCAGTACTTC. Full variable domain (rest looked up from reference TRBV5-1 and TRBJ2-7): KAGVTQTPRYLIKTRGQQVTLSCSPISGHRSVSWYQQTPGQGLQFLFEYFSETQRNKGNFPGRFSGRQFSNSRSEMNVSTLELGDSALYLCASSFDHYSYEQYFGPGTRLTVT.

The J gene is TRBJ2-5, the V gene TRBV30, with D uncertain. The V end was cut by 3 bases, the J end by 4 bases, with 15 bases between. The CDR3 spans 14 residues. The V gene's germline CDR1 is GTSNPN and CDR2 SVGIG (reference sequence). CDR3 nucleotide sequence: TGTGCCTGGAGGGCGGTGGCACAAGGAGAGACCCAGTACTTC. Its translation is CAWRAVAQGETQYF.

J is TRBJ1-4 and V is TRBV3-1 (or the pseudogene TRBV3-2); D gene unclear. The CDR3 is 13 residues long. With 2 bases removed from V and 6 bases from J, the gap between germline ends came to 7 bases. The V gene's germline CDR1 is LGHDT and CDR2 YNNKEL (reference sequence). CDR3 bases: TGTGCCAGCAGCCAAATATATGATGAAAAACTGTTTTTT. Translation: CASSQIYDEKLFF.

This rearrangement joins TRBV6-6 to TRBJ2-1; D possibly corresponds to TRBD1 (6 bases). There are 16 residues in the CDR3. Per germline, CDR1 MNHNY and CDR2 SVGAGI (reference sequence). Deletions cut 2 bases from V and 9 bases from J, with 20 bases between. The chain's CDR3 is CASSYEDSTWGSEQFF. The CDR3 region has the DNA TGTGCCAGCAGTTACGAGGACAGTACCTGGGGTAGTGAGCAGTTCTTC.

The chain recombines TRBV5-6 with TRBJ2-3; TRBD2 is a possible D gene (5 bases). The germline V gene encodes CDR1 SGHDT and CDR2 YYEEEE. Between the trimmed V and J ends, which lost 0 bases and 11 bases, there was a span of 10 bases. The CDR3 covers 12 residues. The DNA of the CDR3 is TGTGCCAGCAGCTTGGTTGAGGGAGTGCAGTATTTT. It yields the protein CASSLVEGVQYF.